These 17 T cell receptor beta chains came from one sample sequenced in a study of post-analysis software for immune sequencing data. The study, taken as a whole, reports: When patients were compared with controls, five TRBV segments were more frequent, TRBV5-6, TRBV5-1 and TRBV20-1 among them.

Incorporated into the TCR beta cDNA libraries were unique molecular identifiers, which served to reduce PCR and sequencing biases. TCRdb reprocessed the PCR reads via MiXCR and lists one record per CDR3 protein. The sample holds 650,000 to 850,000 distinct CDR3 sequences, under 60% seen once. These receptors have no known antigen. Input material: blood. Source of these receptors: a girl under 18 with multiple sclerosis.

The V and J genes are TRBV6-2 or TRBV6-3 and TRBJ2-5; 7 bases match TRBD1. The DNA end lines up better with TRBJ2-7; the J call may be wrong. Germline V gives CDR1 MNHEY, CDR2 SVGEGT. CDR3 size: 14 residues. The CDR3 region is CASRSDRDTYEQYF. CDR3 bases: TGTGCCAGCAGATCAGACAGGGATACTTACGAGCAGTACTTC.

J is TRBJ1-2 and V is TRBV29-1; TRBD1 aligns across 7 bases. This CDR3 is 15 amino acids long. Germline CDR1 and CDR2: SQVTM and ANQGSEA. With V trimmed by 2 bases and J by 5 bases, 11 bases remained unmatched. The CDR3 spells CSVELTTTGSYGYTF. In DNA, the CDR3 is TGCAGCGTTGAACTCACCACGACAGGGAGTTATGGCTACACCTTC.

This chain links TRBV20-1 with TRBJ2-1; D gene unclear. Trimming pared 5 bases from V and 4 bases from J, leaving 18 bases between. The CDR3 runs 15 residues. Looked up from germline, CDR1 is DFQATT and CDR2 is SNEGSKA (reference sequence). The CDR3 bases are TGCAGTGCTCGAAGGACCACGACACCATACAATGAGCAGTTCTTC. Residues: CSARRTTTPYNEQFF.

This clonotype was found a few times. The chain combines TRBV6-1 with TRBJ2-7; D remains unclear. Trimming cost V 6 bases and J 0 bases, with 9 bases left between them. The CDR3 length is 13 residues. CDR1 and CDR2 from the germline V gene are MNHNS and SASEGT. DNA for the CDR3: TGTGCCAGCAGGGCAGCTAGCTCCTACGAGCAGTACTTC. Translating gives CASRAASSYEQYF.

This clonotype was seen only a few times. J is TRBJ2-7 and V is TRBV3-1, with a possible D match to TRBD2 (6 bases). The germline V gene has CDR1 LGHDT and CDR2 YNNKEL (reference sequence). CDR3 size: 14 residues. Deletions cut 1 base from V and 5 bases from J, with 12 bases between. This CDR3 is CASSQVDTGDEQYF. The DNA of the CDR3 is TGTGCCAGCAGCCAAGTCGATACGGGGGACGAGCAGTACTTC.

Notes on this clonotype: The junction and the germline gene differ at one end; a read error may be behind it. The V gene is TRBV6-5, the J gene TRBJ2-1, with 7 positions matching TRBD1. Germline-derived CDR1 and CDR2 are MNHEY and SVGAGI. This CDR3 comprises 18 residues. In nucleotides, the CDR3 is TGTGCCAGCAGTTGGGGGACGATAGGACAGGCCTCCGACAATGAGCAGTTCTTC. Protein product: CASSWGTIGQASDNEQFF.

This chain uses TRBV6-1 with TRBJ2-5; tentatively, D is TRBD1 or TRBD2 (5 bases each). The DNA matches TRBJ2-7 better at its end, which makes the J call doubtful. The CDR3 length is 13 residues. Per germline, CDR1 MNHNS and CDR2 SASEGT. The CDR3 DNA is TGTGCCAGCAGTGAACAGGGCCGGGGCGAGCAGTACTTC. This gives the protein CASSEQGRGEQYF.

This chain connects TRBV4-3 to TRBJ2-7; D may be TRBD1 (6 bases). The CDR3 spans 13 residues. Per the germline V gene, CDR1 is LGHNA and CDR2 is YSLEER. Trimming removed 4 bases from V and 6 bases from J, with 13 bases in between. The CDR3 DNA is TGCGCCAGCAGCCTCGAGGGGGAACGCGAGCAGTACTTC. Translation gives CASSLEGEREQYF.

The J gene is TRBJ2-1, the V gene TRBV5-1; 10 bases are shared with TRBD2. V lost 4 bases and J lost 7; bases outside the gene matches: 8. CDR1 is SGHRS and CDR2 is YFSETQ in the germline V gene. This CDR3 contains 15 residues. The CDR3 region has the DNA TGCGCCAGCAGCCCGGGGAGCGGGAGGGCTAATGAGCAGTTCTTC. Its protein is CASSPGSGRANEQFF.

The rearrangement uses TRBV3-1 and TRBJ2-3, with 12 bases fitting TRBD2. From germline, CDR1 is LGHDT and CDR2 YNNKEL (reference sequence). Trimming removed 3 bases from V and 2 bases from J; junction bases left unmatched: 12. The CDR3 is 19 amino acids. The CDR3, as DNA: TGTGCCAGCAGCCATCACATCCCCACTAGCGGGAGGTACACAGATACGCAGTATTTT. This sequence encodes CASSHHIPTSGRYTDTQYF.

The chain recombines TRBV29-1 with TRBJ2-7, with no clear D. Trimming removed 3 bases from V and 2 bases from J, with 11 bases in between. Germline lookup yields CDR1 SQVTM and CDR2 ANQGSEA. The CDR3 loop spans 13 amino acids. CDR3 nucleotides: TGCAGCGTTGATGGAGATGGAGCCTACGAGCAGTACTTC. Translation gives CSVDGDGAYEQYF.

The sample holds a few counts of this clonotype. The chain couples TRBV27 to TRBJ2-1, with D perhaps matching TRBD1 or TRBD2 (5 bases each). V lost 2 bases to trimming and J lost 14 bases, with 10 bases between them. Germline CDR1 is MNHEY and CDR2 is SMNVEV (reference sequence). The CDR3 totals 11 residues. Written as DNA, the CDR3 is TGTGCCAGCAGTTTAGGGGGAGTTAAGTTCTTC. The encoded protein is CASSLGGVKFF.

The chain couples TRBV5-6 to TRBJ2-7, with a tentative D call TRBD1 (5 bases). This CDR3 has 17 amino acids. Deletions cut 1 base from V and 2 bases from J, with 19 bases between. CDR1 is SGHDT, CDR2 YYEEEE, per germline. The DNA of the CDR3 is TGTGCCAGCAGCTTGTTAATATCTCTTGCGGACACCTACGAGCAGTACTTC. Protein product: CASSLLISLADTYEQYF.

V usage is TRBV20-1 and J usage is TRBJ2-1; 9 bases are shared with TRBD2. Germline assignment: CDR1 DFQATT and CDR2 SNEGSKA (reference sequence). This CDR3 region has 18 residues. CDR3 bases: TGCCTACCCATCCCCGCAGGGCGGGAGGGGGGACCTTACAATGAGCAGTTCTTC. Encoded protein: CLPIPAGREGGPYNEQFF.

CDR3 sequence (DNA): TGTGCCAGCAGCTTAGTAAACCCAGATACGCAGTATTTT. As protein: CASSLVNPDTQYF. The chain is built from TRBV7-2 and TRBJ2-3; D call uncertain. V gave up 1 base and J gave up 4 bases, with 6 bases separating them. The germline V gene encodes CDR1 SGHTA and CDR2 FQGNSA. The CDR3 loop spans 13 amino acids.

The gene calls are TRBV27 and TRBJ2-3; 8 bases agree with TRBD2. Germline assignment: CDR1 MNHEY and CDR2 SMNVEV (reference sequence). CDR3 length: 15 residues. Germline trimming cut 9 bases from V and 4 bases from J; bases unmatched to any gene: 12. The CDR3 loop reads CASGVGAGVPDTQYF. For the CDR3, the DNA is TGTGCCAGTGGGGTGGGAGCGGGAGTCCCAGATACGCAGTATTTT.

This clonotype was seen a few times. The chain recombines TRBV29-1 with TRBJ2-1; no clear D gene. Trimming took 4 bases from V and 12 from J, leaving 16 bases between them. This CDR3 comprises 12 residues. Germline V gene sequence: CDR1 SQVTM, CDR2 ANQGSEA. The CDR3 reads CSVAKVGTGQFF. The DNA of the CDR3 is TGCAGCGTTGCAAAGGTGGGCACTGGGCAGTTCTTC.